This TCR beta chain was sequenced for a study of shared clonotypes between healthy human individuals. Background on the study: Donors had three CD4 naive, three CD4 memory, two CD8 naive and one CD8 memory plate apiece.

CDR1 SGHRS and CDR2 YFSETQ come from the germline V gene. V dropped 2 bases and J dropped 1 base, with 8 bases sitting between them. The CDR3 has 14 residues. Libraries were prepared by immunoSEQ multiplex PCR; TCRdb keeps only in-frame clonotypes and omits some of them. The sample lists around 1.6 million clones, 95% to 99% seen once, with approximately 0.44% in the top ten. To note about this clone: At the DNA level, this CDR3 is encoded by other sequences in the same sample as well.

The chain uses TRBV5-1 and TRBJ2-3, with D perhaps matching TRBD1 (6 bases). This sequence originates from a man aged 30-40 years in good health. Specimen: naive CD4+ T cells sorted from blood. The subset was: CD45RA+ positively selected. The CDR3 protein is CASSFSGGTDTQYF. In DNA form, the CDR3 reads TGCGCCAGCAGCTTTTCAGGGGGCACAGATACGCAGTATTTT.